This is a list of T cell receptor beta chains from one sample in a study of blood T cell repertoires in COVID-19. TCRdb's table, derived via immunoSEQ multiplex PCR, lists solely in-frame clones and lacks some. The sample lists around 300,000 clones, 75% to 90% seen once, with 1.7% in the top ten. Input material: PBMCs or T cells enriched from blood (not recorded which). The receptors were gathered from a woman aged 35 to 49 who had recovered from COVID-19. Both conserved end residues are part of each CDR3. Each record gives: D gene, V gene, clone size, CDR3 protein. D genes are given only for firm matches. For some rows the clone size is stated as once, few or many, or as a class when expanded; others skip it.

TRBD2,TRBV7-2,-,CASGSSSGIYEQYF
-,TRBV21-1,-,CASSPTDSVRPLHF
TRBD1,TRBV4-1,-,CASSQVLQGRYSNQPQHF
-,TRBV7-2,-,CASSFTGTQPYGYTF
TRBD1,TRBV27,-,CASSPGQGSGPQHF
-,TRBV18,-,CASSREGLAWDTIYF
-,TRBV30,-,CAWSTDRYGYTF
-,TRBV10-1,-,CASRGDTYTGELFF
-,TRBV6-1,-,CASSENRETEAFF
-,TRBV5-4,-,CASSRQDIYGYTF
-,TRBV29-1,once,CSVRNTGELFF
TRBD1,TRBV27,-,CASSSDRRVEGYTF
TRBD2,TRBV10-1,-,CASSRGGPGDTQYF
-,TRBV18,-,CASSPRKGTNTEAFF
TRBD1,TRBV20-1,-,CSASQGQGSYEQYF